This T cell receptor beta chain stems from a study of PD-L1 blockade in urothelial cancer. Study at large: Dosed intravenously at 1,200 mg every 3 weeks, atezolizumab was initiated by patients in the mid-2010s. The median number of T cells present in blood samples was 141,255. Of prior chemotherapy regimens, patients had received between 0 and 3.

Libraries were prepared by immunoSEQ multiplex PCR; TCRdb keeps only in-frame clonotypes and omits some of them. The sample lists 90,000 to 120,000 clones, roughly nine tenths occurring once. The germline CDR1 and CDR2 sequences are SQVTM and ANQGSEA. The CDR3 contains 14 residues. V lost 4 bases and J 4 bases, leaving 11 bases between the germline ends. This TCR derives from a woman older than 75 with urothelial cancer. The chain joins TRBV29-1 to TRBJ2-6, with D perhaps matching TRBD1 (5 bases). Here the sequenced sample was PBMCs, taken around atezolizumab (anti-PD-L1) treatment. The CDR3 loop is CSVVKGVGANVLTF. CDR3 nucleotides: TGCAGCGTTGTGAAAGGGGTCGGGGCCAACGTCCTGACTTTC. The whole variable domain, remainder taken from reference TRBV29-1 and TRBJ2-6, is SAVISQKPSRDICQRGTSLTIQCQVDSQVTMMFWYRQQPGQSLTLIATANQGSEATYESGFVIDKFPISRPNLTFSTLTVSNMSPEDSSIYLCSVVKGVGANVLTFGAGSRLTVL.